This is a list of T cell receptor beta chains from one sample in a study of cytomegalovirus exposure and HLA in healthy donors. Method: immunoSEQ multiplex PCR; TCRdb's copy keeps in-frame clones and lacks some. The data show about 140,000 clones, around 63% seen once. The specimen sequenced was PBMCs. The origin of the receptors is a human donor in good health. Both conserved end residues are part of each CDR3. The D gene is left open where the match is weak. Only some rows state a clone size, as once, few, many or a class for expanded clones.

D gene	V gene	J gene	clone size	CDR3 protein	CDR3 DNA
.	TRBV6-5	TRBJ2-2	.	CASSYLGELFF	TGTGCCAGCAGTTACCTCGGGGAGCTGTTTTTT
.	TRBV2	TRBJ2-7	.	CASSEGGLNEQYF	TGTGCCAGCAGTGAAGGGGGGCTCAACGAGCAGTACTTC
.	TRBV5-1	TRBJ2-7	once	CATPPGQYF	TGCGCCACCCCCCCCGGGCAGTACTTC
.	TRBV19	TRBJ1-1	.	CASSTRGTEAFF	TGTGCCAGTAGTACCAGAGGGACTGAAGCTTTCTTT
.	TRBV7-6	TRBJ2-1	once	CASSGRYKRYNEQFF	TGTGCCAGCAGCGGGAGGTACAAAAGGTACAATGAGCAGTTCTTC
TRBD2	TRBV6-5	TRBJ2-2	few	CASSLVSSGRPGELFF	TGTGCCAGCAGTTTGGTTTCTAGCGGGAGGCCCGGGGAGCTGTTTTTT
.	TRBV29-1	TRBJ2-7	.	CSVRGGDPSYEQYF	TGCAGCGTTCGGGGCGGGGATCCCTCCTACGAGCAGTACTTC
.	TRBV11-3	TRBJ2-1	.	CASSPPSYNEQFF	TGTGCCAGCAGCCCCCCATCCTACAATGAGCAGTTCTTC
.	TRBV15	TRBJ1-1	.	CATSRELLLGARPEAFF	TGTGCCACCAGCAGAGAGCTCCTTTTAGGCGCTAGGCCTGAAGCTTTCTTT
TRBD2	TRBV7-9	TRBJ2-1	.	CASSRLAGSYNEQFF	TGTGCCAGCAGCCGACTAGCGGGGTCCTACAATGAGCAGTTCTTC
.	TRBV4-1	TRBJ2-3	.	CASSQVLSTDTQYF	TGCGCCAGCAGCCAAGTGTTGTCGACAGACACGCAGTATTTT
TRBD2	TRBV18	TRBJ2-1	.	CASSPAAGREQFF	TGTGCCAGCTCACCCGCAGCGGGGCGTGAGCAGTTCTTC
.	TRBV19	TRBJ1-2	once	CASSIGAGGYTF	TGTGCCAGTAGTATAGGGGCCGGTGGCTACACCTTC
.	TRBV27	TRBJ2-7	once	CASSPPGSEQYF	TGTGCCAGCAGTCCCCCGGGGAGCGAGCAGTACTTC
TRBD1	TRBV6-5	TRBJ1-2	.	CASSNRPQGAGGYTF	TGTGCCAGTAGTAACCGACCACAGGGGGCTGGAGGCTACACCTTC
TRBD2	TRBV4-1	TRBJ2-5	.	CASSQHRDILAGETQYF	TGCGCCAGCAGCCAGCACCGGGACATCCTAGCGGGAGAGACCCAGTACTTC
TRBD1	TRBV5-1	TRBJ2-2	.	CASSLGQAPSTGELFF	TGCGCCAGCAGCCTAGGACAGGCTCCGTCCACCGGGGAGCTGTTTTTT
TRBD2	TRBV10-3	TRBJ2-7	.	CAISGVGLADSYEQYF	TGTGCCATCAGTGGGGTGGGACTAGCGGACTCCTACGAGCAGTACTTC
.	TRBV28	TRBJ2-7	once	CASSRGEQYF	TGTGCCAGCAGTCGCGGGGAGCAGTACTTC
.	TRBV5-6	TRBJ2-7	.	CASSRLVTEAKGQYF	TGTGCCAGCAGCCGACTAGTGACAGAAGCCAAGGGGCAGTACTTC
TRBD2	TRBV19	TRBJ2-1	.	CASSPGLGRYNEQFF	TGTGCCAGTAGTCCGGGACTAGGCCGCTACAATGAGCAGTTCTTC
.	TRBV6-5	TRBJ2-4	.	CASSDGSLNIQYF	TGTGCCAGCAGTGACGGGAGTCTGAACATTCAGTACTTC
.	TRBV6-1	TRBJ2-7	few	CASREPRGIDEQYF	TGTGCCAGCAGAGAACCTAGGGGAATCGACGAGCAGTACTTC
TRBD2	TRBV11-2	TRBJ2-3	.	CASSFGGRGGTQYF	TGTGCCAGCAGCTTCGGCGGGAGGGGAGGTACGCAGTATTTT
TRBD2	TRBV11-3	TRBJ2-5	.	CASSFGTSRGEETQYF	TGTGCCAGCAGCTTCGGGACTAGTAGGGGTGAAGAGACCCAGTACTTC
.	TRBV9	TRBJ2-1	.	CASTPIGGYNEQFF	TGTGCCAGCACCCCGATTGGCGGCTACAATGAGCAGTTCTTC
TRBD1	TRBV7-8	TRBJ1-1	.	CASSLGGTDTEAFF	TGTGCCAGCAGCTTAGGAGGGACAGACACTGAGGCTTTCTTT
TRBD1	TRBV5-1	TRBJ1-2	few	CASSSGQGDYGYTF	TGCGCCAGCAGCTCGGGACAGGGTGACTATGGCTACACCTTC
.	TRBV6-5	TRBJ2-7	.	CASSYSQGLISEQYF	TGTGCCAGCAGTTACTCCCAGGGGCTGATTTCGGAGCAGTACTTC
.	TRBV4-1	TRBJ2-5	.	CASSQDGRTQYF	TGCGCCAGCAGCCAAGATGGGCGGACCCAGTACTTC
TRBD2	TRBV15	TRBJ2-1	few	CATSRAGRAGDEQFF	TGTGCCACCAGCAGGGCCGGGAGGGCCGGTGATGAGCAGTTCTTC
.	TRBV5-1	TRBJ2-3	once	CASSLLIAGTDTQYF	TGCGCCAGCAGCTTGTTAATAGCGGGCACAGATACGCAGTATTTT
.	TRBV6-6	TRBJ2-3	few	CASRVSRRGSTDTQYF	TGTGCCAGCAGAGTAAGCCGGAGGGGAAGCACAGATACGCAGTATTTT
TRBD2	TRBV6-1	TRBJ2-1	.	CASSAEAGVRNNEQFF	TGTGCCAGCAGTGCCGAAGCGGGAGTAAGAAACAATGAGCAGTTCTTC
TRBD1	TRBV5-4	TRBJ2-1	.	CASSGQGYNEQFF	TGTGCCAGCAGTGGACAGGGGTACAATGAGCAGTTCTTC
.	TRBV2	TRBJ2-1	few	CASSEEAYNEQFF	TGTGCCAGCAGTGAGGAGGCCTACAATGAGCAGTTCTTC
.	TRBV25-1	TRBJ2-1	.	CASGEWSSSYNEQFF	TGTGCCAGCGGTGAATGGTCGAGCTCCTACAATGAGCAGTTCTTC
.	TRBV7-3	TRBJ2-1	few	CASSLDGVGAQFF	TGTGCCAGCAGCCTCGACGGCGTGGGGGCCCAGTTCTTC
TRBD1	TRBV10-3	TRBJ1-4	.	CAISGDRVGYEKLFF	TGTGCCATCAGTGGCGACAGGGTCGGGTACGAAAAACTGTTTTTT
.	TRBV28	TRBJ1-5	.	CASSTGQPGNQPQHF	TGTGCCAGCAGTACCGGACAGCCAGGGAATCAGCCCCAGCATTTT
TRBD1	TRBV4-3	TRBJ2-2	.	CASSQRPGTGRAGELFF	TGCGCCAGCAGCCAAAGACCCGGGACAGGGAGGGCCGGGGAGCTGTTTTTT
.	TRBV9	TRBJ1-1	.	CASSVSMNTEAFF	TGTGCCAGCAGCGTATCTATGAACACTGAAGCTTTCTTT
TRBD2	TRBV5-4	TRBJ2-2	.	CASSNGLAGNTGELFF	TGTGCCAGCAGCAATGGACTAGCGGGAAACACCGGGGAGCTGTTTTTT